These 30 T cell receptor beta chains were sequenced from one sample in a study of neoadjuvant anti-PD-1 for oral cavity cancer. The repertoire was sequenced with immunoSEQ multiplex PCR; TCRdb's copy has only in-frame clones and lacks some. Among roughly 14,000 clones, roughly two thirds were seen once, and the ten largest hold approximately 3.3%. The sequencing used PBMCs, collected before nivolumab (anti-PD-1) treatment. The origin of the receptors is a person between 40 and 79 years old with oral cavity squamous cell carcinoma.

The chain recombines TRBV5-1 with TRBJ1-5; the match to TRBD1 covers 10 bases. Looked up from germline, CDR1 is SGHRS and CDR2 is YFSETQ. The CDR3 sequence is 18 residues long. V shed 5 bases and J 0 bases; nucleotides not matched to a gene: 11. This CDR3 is CASRSDRGRVSSNQPQHF. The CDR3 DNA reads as TGCGCCAGCAGATCCGACAGGGGGCGCGTAAGTAGCAATCAGCCCCAGCATTTT.

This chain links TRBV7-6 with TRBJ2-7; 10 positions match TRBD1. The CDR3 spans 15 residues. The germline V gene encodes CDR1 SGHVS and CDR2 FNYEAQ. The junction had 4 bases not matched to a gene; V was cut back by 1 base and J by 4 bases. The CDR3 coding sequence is TGTGCCAGCAGCTTAGGGGACAGGGGAGGGTACGAGCAGTACTTC. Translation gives CASSLGDRGGYEQYF. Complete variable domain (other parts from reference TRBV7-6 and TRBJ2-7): GAGVSQSPRYKVTKRGQDVALRCDPISGHVSLYWYRQALGQGPEFLTYFNYEAQQDKSGLPNDRFSAERPEGSISTLTIQRTEQRDSAMYRCASSLGDRGGYEQYFGPGTRLTVT.

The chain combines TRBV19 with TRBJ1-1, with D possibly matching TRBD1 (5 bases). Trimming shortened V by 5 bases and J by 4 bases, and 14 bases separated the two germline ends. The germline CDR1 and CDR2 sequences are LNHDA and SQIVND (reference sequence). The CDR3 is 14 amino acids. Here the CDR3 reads CASSRGGQGTEAFF. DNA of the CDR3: TGTGCCAGTAGTCGTGGGGGTCAGGGCACTGAAGCTTTCTTT.

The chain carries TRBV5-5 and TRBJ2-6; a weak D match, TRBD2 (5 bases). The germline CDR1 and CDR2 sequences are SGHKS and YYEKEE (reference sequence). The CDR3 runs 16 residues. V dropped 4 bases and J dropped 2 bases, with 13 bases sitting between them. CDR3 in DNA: TGTGCCAGCAGCCGAGTCGGGGTGGCTGGGGCCAACGTCCTGACTTTC. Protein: CASSRVGVAGANVLTF.

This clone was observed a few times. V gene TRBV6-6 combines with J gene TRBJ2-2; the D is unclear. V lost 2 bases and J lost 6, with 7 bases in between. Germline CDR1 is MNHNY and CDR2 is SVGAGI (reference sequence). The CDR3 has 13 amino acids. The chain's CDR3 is CASSYIRAGELFF. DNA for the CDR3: TGTGCCAGCAGTTACATCCGTGCCGGGGAGCTGTTTTTT.

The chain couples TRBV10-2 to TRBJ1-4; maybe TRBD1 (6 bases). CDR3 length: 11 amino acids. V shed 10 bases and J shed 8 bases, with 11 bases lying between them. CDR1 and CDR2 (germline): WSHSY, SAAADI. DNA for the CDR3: TGCGCCACCCGACAGGCGGAAAAACTGTTTTTT. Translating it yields CATRQAEKLFF.

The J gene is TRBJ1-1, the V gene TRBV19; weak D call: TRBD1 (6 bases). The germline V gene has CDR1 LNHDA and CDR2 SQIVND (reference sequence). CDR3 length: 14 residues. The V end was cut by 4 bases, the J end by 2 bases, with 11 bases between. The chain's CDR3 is CASSNQGSNTEAFF. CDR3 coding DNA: TGTGCCAGTAGTAACCAGGGGTCAAACACTGAAGCTTTCTTT.

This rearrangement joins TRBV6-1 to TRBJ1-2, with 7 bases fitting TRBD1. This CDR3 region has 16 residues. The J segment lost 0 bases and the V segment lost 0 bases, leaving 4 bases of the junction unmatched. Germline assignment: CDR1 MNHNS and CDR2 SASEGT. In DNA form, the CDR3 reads TGTGCCAGCAGTGAAGCTACAGGGGACCCTAACTATGGCTACACCTTC. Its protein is CASSEATGDPNYGYTF.

CDR3 amino acids: CASRRQGEGGRNTEAFF. CDR3 nucleotide sequence: TGTGCCAGCAGGAGACAGGGAGAGGGGGGGAGGAACACTGAAGCTTTCTTT. The chain carries TRBV2 and TRBJ1-1; 7 bases are shared with TRBD1. This CDR3 region has 17 residues. V gave up 6 bases and J gave up 1 base; unmatched junction bases: 14. Germline-derived CDR1 and CDR2 are SNHLY and FYNNEI.

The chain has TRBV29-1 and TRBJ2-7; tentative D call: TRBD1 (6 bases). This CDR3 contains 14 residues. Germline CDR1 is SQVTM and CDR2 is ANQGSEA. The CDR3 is CSAGGPSASYEQYF. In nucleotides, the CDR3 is TGCAGTGCTGGGGGCCCCTCGGCCTCCTACGAGCAGTACTTC.

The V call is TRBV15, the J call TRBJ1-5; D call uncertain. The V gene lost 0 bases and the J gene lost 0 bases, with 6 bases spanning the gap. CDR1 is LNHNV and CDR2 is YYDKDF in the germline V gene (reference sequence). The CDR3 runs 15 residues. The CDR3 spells CATSRERYSNQPQHF. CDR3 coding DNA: TGTGCCACCAGCAGAGAGAGGTATAGCAATCAGCCCCAGCATTTT.

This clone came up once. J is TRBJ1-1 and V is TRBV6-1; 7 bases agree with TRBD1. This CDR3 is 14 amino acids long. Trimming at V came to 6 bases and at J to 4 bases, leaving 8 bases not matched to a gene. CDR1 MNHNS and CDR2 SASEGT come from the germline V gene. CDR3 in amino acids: CASSTGTATTEAFF. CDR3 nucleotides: TGTGCCAGCAGCACCGGGACAGCGACCACTGAAGCTTTCTTT.

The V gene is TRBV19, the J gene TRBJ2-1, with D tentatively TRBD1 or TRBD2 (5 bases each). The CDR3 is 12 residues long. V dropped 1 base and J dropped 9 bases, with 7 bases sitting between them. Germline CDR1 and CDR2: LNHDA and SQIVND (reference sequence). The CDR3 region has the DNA TGTGCCAGTAGTATAGTGGGGACTGAGCAGTTCTTC. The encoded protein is CASSIVGTEQFF.

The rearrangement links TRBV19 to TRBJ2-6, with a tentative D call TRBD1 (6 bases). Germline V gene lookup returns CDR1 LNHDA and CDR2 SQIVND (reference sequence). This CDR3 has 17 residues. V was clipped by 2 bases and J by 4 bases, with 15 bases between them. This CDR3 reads CASSIQGLADGANVLTF. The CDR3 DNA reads TGTGCCAGTAGTATACAGGGGTTGGCGGACGGGGCCAACGTCCTGACTTTC.

For the CDR3, the DNA is TGTGCCAGCAGCTTAGATTCCTCAGCGGGGGTAATAGCCAAAAACATTCAGTACTTC. Residues: CASSLDSSAGVIAKNIQYF. V is TRBV11-2 and J is TRBJ2-4; 8 bases are a match to TRBD2. This CDR3 has 19 residues. In germline, CDR1 is SGHAT, CDR2 FQNNGV. V was pared by 0 bases and J by 0 bases, with 10 bases of the junction left unmatched.

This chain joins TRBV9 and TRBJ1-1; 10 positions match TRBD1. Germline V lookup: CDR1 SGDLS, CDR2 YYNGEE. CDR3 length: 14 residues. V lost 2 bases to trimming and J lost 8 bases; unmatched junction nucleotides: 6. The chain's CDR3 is CASSVVGTGDEAFF. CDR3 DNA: TGTGCCAGCAGCGTTGTCGGGACAGGGGACGAAGCTTTCTTT.

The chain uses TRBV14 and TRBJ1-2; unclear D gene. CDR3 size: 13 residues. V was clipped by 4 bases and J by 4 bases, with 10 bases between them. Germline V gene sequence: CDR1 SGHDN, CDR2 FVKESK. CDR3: CASSPMTAYGYTF. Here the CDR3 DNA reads TGTGCCAGCAGCCCGATGACTGCCTATGGCTACACCTTC.

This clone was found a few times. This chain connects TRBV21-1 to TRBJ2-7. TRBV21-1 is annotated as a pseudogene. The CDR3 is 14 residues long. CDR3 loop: CASSNRCSSYEQYF. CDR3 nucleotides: TGTGCCAGCAGCAATAGGTGCAGCTCCTACGAGCAGTACTTC.

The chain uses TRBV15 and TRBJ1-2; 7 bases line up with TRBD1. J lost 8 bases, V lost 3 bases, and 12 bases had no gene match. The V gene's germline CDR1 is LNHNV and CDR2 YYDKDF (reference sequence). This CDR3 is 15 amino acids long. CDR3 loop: CATSSGGRGLEGYTF. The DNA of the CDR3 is TGTGCCACCAGCAGCGGCGGGAGGGGGCTGGAAGGCTACACCTTC.

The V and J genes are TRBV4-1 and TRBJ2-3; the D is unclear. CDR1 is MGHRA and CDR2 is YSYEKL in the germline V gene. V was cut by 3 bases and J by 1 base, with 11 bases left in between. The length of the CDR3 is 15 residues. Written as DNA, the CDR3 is TGCGCCAGCAGCCAGGAGAAGGATCGCACAGATACGCAGTATTTT. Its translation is CASSQEKDRTDTQYF.

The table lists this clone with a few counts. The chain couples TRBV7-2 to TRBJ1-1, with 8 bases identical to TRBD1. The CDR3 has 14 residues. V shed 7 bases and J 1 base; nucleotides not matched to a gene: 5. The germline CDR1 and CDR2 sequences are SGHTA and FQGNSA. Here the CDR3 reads CASTPGTGNTEAFF. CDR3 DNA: TGTGCCAGCACCCCCGGGACAGGGAACACTGAAGCTTTCTTT.

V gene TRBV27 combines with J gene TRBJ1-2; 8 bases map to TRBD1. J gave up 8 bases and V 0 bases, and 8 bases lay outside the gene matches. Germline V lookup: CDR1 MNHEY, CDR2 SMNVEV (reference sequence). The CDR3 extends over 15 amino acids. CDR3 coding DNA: TGTGCCAGCAGTTTATCTACAGGGGGATGGAGCGGCTACACCTTC. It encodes CASSLSTGGWSGYTF.

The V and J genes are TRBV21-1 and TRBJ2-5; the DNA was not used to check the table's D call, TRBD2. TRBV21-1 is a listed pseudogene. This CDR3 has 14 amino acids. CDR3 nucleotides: TGTGCCAGCAACCGGACTAGCGGGGAGGAGACCCAGTACTTC. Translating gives CASNRTSGEETQYF.

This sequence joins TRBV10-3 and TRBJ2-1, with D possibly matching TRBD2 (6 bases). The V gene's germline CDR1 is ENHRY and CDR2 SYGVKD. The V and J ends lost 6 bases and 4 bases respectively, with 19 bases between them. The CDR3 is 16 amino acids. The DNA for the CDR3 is TGTGCCATCAGGAACCCGCGGGACCCTTCTTACAATGAGCAGTTCTTC. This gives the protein CAIRNPRDPSYNEQFF.

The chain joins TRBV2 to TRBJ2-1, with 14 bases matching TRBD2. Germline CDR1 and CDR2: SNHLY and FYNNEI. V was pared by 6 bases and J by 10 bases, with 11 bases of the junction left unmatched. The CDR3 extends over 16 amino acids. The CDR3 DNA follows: TGTGCCAGCAGGCGACTAGCGGGGGGGCCCCCAGGAGAGCAGTTCTTC. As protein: CASRRLAGGPPGEQFF.

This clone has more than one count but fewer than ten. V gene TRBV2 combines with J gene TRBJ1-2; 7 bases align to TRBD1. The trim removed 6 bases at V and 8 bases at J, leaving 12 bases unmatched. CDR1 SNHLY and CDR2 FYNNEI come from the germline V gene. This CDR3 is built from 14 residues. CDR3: CASSPGQTSSGYTF. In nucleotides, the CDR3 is TGTGCCAGCAGCCCGGGACAGACTTCTTCCGGCTACACCTTC. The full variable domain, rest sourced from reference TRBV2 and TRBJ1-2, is EPEVTQTPSHQVTQMGQEVILRCVPISNHLYFYWYRQILGQKVEFLVSFYNNEISEKSEIFDDQFSVERPDGSNFTLKIRSTKLEDSAMYFCASSPGQTSSGYTFGSGTRLTVV.

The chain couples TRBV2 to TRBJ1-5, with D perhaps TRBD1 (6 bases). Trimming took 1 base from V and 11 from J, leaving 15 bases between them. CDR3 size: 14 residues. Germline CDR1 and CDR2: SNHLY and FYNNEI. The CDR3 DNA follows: TGTGCCAGCAGTGAAGGTCCGCCAGGGGAGACCCAGCATTTT. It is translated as CASSEGPPGETQHF.

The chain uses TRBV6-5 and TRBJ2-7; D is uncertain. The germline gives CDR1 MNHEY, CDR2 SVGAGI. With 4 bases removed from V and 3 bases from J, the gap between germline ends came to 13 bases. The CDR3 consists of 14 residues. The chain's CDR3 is CASSSLLMGYEQYF. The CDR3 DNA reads TGTGCCAGCAGTTCCCTCTTAATGGGCTACGAGCAGTACTTC.

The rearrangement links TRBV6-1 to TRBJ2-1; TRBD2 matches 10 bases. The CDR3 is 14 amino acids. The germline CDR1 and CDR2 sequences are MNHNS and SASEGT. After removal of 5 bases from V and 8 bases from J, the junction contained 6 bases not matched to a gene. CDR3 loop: CASSNSGRSDEQFF. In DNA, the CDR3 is TGTGCCAGCAGTAATAGCGGGAGGTCCGATGAGCAGTTCTTC.

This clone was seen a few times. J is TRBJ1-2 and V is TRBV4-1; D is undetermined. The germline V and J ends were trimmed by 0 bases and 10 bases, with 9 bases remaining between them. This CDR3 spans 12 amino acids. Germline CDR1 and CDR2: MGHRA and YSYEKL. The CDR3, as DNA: TGCGCCAGCAGCCAAGAAAAAGGCGTCTACACCTTC. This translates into CASSQEKGVYTF.